The rows below give T cell receptor beta chains drawn from one sample of a study. One entry per CDR3 protein results from TCRdb running MiXCR on the RT-PCR reads. The sample contains almost 700,000 distinct CDR3 sequences, around 14% of which appear only once. Specimen: memory CD4+ T cells from blood. These receptors all come from a female donor in good health, serving as a healthy control. The CDR3 runs from the conserved cysteine through the conserved F or W. A D gene is named only where the DNA matches it firmly. Part of the rows lack a size; the others show once, few, many or a class for expanded clones.

length	size	V	D	J	DNA	CDR3
16	-	TRBV6-2/TRBV6-3	-	TRBJ1-4	TGTGCCAGCAGCACCACGTTCGGGCGTCGTAATGAAAAACTGTTTTTT	CASSTTFGRRNEKLFF
16	-	TRBV11-2	TRBD2	TRBJ2-2	TGTGCCAGCACCCCGCGGCCTAGCGGAAACACCGGGGAGCTGTTTTTT	CASTPRPSGNTGELFF
15	few	TRBV9	TRBD2	TRBJ2-7	TGTGCCAGCAGCGTAGTGGGACTAGCGGGAGCGGAGCAGTACTTC	CASSVVGLAGAEQYF
14	many	TRBV5-1	-	TRBJ2-3	TGCGCCAGCAGCGCACTAACAAGCACAGATACGCAGTATTTT	CASSALTSTDTQYF
15	-	TRBV6-1	TRBD1	TRBJ2-3	TGTGCCAGCAGTGCGGAATCCCCTGGACAGGGTGGGCAGTATTTT	CASSAESPGQGGQYF
15	-	TRBV12-3/TRBV12-4	-	TRBJ1-5	TGTGCCAGCAGTTCGCCGGACAGTCCACAAGGGCCCCAGCATTTT	CASSSPDSPQGPQHF
14	-	TRBV12-3/TRBV12-4	TRBD1	TRBJ2-2	TGTGCCAGCAGTTCGAGACAGGGGACCGGGGAGCTGTTTTTT	CASSSRQGTGELFF
17	once	TRBV7-3	-	TRBJ2-3	TGTGCCAGCAGAGGAGGATCCAACACTGACCCCACAGATACGCAGTATTTT	CASRGGSNTDPTDTQYF
15	-	TRBV28	-	TRBJ1-1	TGTGCCAGCAGTTTGCCAACACAGGGAGGCACTGAAGCTTTCTTT	CASSLPTQGGTEAFF
14	many	TRBV9	-	TRBJ2-3	TGTGCCAGCAGCGTTGGGGTCTCCGCAGATACGCAGTATTTT	CASSVGVSADTQYF
15	-	TRBV5-1	TRBD1	TRBJ1-4	TGCGCCAGCAGTTCCGGGGGACAGGGTAGTGAAAAACTGTTTTTT	CASSSGGQGSEKLFF
15	few	TRBV20-1	TRBD2	TRBJ2-1	TGCAGTGCTAGACCCAGCGGGAGGGGACTACAAGAGCAGTTCTTC	CSARPSGRGLQEQFF
14	many	TRBV7-2	-	TRBJ2-7	TGTGCCAGCAGCTTCCGACAGGGAGGCTACGAGCAGTACTTC	CASSFRQGGYEQYF
15	many	TRBV4-3	TRBD2	TRBJ2-1	TGCGCCAGCAGCCAAGATCCGGAGCGGGAGAATGAGCAGTTCTTC	CASSQDPERENEQFF
15	many	TRBV7-2	-	TRBJ2-5	TGTGCCAGCAGCTTAGGTTGGGGTGGCCAAGAGACCCAGTACTTC	CASSLGWGGQETQYF
12	many	TRBV15	-	TRBJ2-7	TGTGCCACCTCAGGGAGCTCCTACGAGCAGTACTTC	CATSGSSYEQYF
20	-	TRBV28	TRBD2	TRBJ2-1	TGTGCCAGCAGTGGCTGGCCTGGGACTAGCGGGAGAGCATCCTACAATGAGCAGTTCTTC	CASSGWPGTSGRASYNEQFF
13	-	TRBV7-8	TRBD1	TRBJ1-1	TGTGCCAGCAGCCCATCACAGGGGACTGAAGCTTTCTTT	CASSPSQGTEAFF
12	few	TRBV29-1	-	TRBJ2-4	TGCAGCGTTGAGATAGCCAAAAACATTCAGTACTTC	CSVEIAKNIQYF
12	-	TRBV6-1	-	TRBJ2-1	TGTGCCAGCAGCCCTAGCATACCTGAGCAGTTCTTC	CASSPSIPEQFF
13	few	TRBV12-3/TRBV12-4	-	TRBJ1-2	TGTGCCAGCCGATCTACTCAGAACTATGGCTACACCTTC	CASRSTQNYGYTF
13	-	TRBV7-2	-	TRBJ1-1	TGTGCCAGCAGATTTGAGGTGCGGGACCGTGCTTTCTTT	CASRFEVRDRAFF
15	-	TRBV24-1	TRBD2	TRBJ2-3	TGTGCCACCAGCGTAGCGGGAGGGAGCACAGATACGCAGTATTTT	CATSVAGGSTDTQYF
15	few	TRBV7-2	-	TRBJ1-4	TGTGCCAGCAGCCCAAGGGGGGGTTTTAATGAAAAACTGTTTTTT	CASSPRGGFNEKLFF
14	few	TRBV5-1	-	TRBJ2-3	TGCGCCAGCAGCTTGAGAACCCCCACAGATACGCAGTATTTT	CASSLRTPTDTQYF
13	many	TRBV9	-	TRBJ2-1	TGTGCCAGCAGCGAGAGCGCCTACAATGAGCAGTTCTTC	CASSESAYNEQFF
15	-	TRBV7-8	-	TRBJ1-4	TGTGCCAGCAGCTTTATAGACGCAACTAATGAAAAACTGTTTTTT	CASSFIDATNEKLFF
17	-	TRBV27	-	TRBJ1-1	TGTGCCAGCAGTTTATTGGGGGCGAAAGGACAGAACACTGAAGCTTTCTTT	CASSLLGAKGQNTEAFF
12	-	TRBV14	-	TRBJ2-7	TGTGCCAGCAGCCGCCAATGGGTCCAGCAGTACTTC	CASSRQWVQQYF
17	few	TRBV28	TRBD2	TRBJ2-1	TGTGCCAGCAGTTCGCCACTGAGACTAGCGGGTATCGATGAGCAGTTCTTC	CASSSPLRLAGIDEQFF
14	few	TRBV6-1	-	TRBJ1-2	TGTGCCAGCCCCGGAACAACGCAAGACTATGGCTACACCTTC	CASPGTTQDYGYTF
14	-	TRBV7-9	-	TRBJ1-4	TGTGCCAGCAGCGCTACCGGGATCAATGAAAAACTGTTTTTT	CASSATGINEKLFF
14	many	TRBV20-1	TRBD2	TRBJ2-7	TGCAGTGCTAGAGCATCTAGCGGAAACTACGAGCAGTACTTC	CSARASSGNYEQYF
15	-	TRBV18	-	TRBJ2-3	TGTGCCAGCTCACCAGGTCAGGGCTTATACAATGAGCAGTATTTT	CASSPGQGLYNEQYF
12	few	TRBV28	-	TRBJ1-1	TGTGCTGCACGGAACACGAACACTGAAGCTTTCTTT	CAARNTNTEAFF
13	-	TRBV6-2/TRBV6-3	TRBD1	TRBJ2-7	TGTGCCAGCGACCCGACAGGGGCCTACGAGCAGTACTTC	CASDPTGAYEQYF
15	few	TRBV7-8	-	TRBJ2-2	TGTGCCAGCAGCTCCTACCGTCGGACGGCCGGGGAGCTGTTTTTT	CASSSYRRTAGELFF
14	-	TRBV20-1	-	TRBJ1-4	TGCAGTGTCCCTGAGACGCCAACTAATGAAAAACTGTTTTTT	CSVPETPTNEKLFF
13	few	TRBV6-5	-	TRBJ1-4	TGTGCCAGCAGTTACTTGTCGGAGGGAAAACTGTTTTTT	CASSYLSEGKLFF
13	many	TRBV6-5	TRBD1	TRBJ1-2	TGTGCCAGCAGTTCACAGACAGGGGATGGCTACACCTTC	CASSSQTGDGYTF
15	many	TRBV6-2/TRBV6-3	TRBD2	TRBJ2-1	TGTGCCAGCAGTTACGGAGCGATCGGGGGGAATGAGCAGTTCTTC	CASSYGAIGGNEQFF